This passage covers 31 T cell receptor beta chains from one sample sequenced in a study of blood T cell repertoires in COVID-19. Produced via immunoSEQ multiplex PCR; TCRdb's table is partial and in-frame only. Counted here are roughly 450,000 clones, 90% occurring once; the ten biggest clones make up 0.6%. Source material: PBMCs or T cells enriched from blood (not recorded which). Source of these receptors: a man aged 18 to 29 who had recovered from COVID-19.

The chain combines TRBV28 with TRBJ1-4; D might be TRBD1 (5 bases). This CDR3 comprises 15 residues. V was trimmed by 5 bases and J by 0 bases, leaving 10 bases between them. Germline V CDR1 and CDR2: MDHEN, SYDVKM. The CDR3 nucleotides are TGTGCCAGCAGTGTAACCAGGGCAACTAATGAAAAACTGTTTTTT. It translates to CASSVTRATNEKLFF.

The chain couples TRBV12-3 or TRBV12-4 to TRBJ2-7; D ambiguous. The V end lost 3 bases, the J end lost 3 bases, and 9 bases lay between the germline ends. The CDR3 covers 13 residues. The chain's CDR3 is CASSLETLYEQYF. The CDR3 region has the DNA TGTGCCAGCAGTTTGGAGACCCTCTACGAGCAGTACTTC.

V gene TRBV3-1 (or the pseudogene TRBV3-2) combines with J gene TRBJ1-4; perhaps TRBD1 as D (5 bases). Trimming left V 5 bases short and J 5 bases short, with 12 bases between. The germline V gene encodes CDR1 LGHDT and CDR2 YNNKEL (reference sequence). The CDR3 sequence is 14 residues long. CDR3 nucleotides: TGTGCCAGCAGCAAGGGACTCCGGAATGAAAAACTGTTTTTT. Protein product: CASSKGLRNEKLFF.

This chain uses TRBV9 with TRBJ1-5, with 8 bases aligning to TRBD1. The CDR3 length is 15 residues. Trimming removed 4 bases from V and 6 bases from J; junction bases left unmatched: 9. Germline-derived CDR1 and CDR2 are SGDLS and YYNGEE. CDR3 coding DNA: TGTGCCAGCAGCCAGGGGGCAGGGGAGGGTCAGCCCCAGCATTTT. Protein: CASSQGAGEGQPQHF.

The rearrangement links TRBV6-2 or TRBV6-3 to TRBJ1-5; D is undetermined. The V gene's germline CDR1 is MNHEY and CDR2 SVGEGT. The V end was cut by 4 bases, the J end by 9 bases, with 7 bases between. This CDR3 contains 11 residues. DNA of the CDR3: TGTGCCAGCAGTTCAGGATGGCCCCAGCATTTT. Translated: CASSSGWPQHF.

The rearrangement uses TRBV30 and TRBJ2-1; 7 bases line up with TRBD1. CDR1 and CDR2 from the germline V gene are GTSNPN and SVGIG (reference sequence). Trimming cost V 4 bases and J 6 bases; bases outside gene matches: 0. The CDR3 runs to 11 residues. The chain's CDR3 is CAWTGGNEQFF. The CDR3 DNA reads as TGTGCCTGGACAGGGGGCAATGAGCAGTTCTTC.

This clone appeared a single time. The rearrangement joins TRBV9 to TRBJ1-4, with TRBD1 matching 7 bases. This CDR3 spans 17 amino acids. The germline V gene encodes CDR1 SGDLS and CDR2 YYNGEE. The junction had 16 bases not matched to a gene; V was cut back by 4 bases and J by 7 bases. The CDR3 loop is CASSPSVRAGGGEKLFF. The CDR3 DNA follows: TGTGCCAGCAGCCCCTCCGTCCGTGCAGGGGGAGGTGAAAAACTGTTTTTT.

The V call is TRBV18, the J call TRBJ2-3; tentatively, D is TRBD2 (6 bases). The CDR3 is made up of 14 amino acids. The germline gives CDR1 KGHSH, CDR2 LQKENI. V shed 5 bases and J shed 4 bases, with 13 bases lying between them. CDR3 sequence: CASSGGLSSDTQYF. For the CDR3, the DNA is TGTGCCAGCTCAGGGGGACTCTCCTCAGATACGCAGTATTTT.

CDR3 sequence (DNA): TGTGCCAGCAGCCCGGGGTTCGGGGGCAATCAGCCCCAGCATTTT. Protein product: CASSPGFGGNQPQHF. The chain uses TRBV9 and TRBJ1-5; the D is unclear. Trimming removed 4 bases at V and 2 bases at J, with 13 bases between. This CDR3 contains 15 residues. Germline V gives CDR1 SGDLS, CDR2 YYNGEE. The whole variable domain, remainder taken from reference TRBV9 and TRBJ1-5, is DSGVTQTPKHLITATGQRVTLRCSPRSGDLSVYWYQQSLDQGLQFLIQYYNGEERAKGNILERFSAQQFPDLHSELNLSSLELGDSALYFCASSPGFGGNQPQHFGDGTRLSIL.

The rearrangement joins TRBV28 to TRBJ2-7; a weak D match, TRBD1 (5 bases). Looked up from germline, CDR1 is MDHEN and CDR2 is SYDVKM. V shed 6 bases and J shed 7 bases, with 13 bases lying between them. The CDR3 is made up of 12 amino acids. The CDR3 sequence: CASSQGFGEQYF. CDR3 nucleotides: TGTGCCAGCAGCCAGGGTTTTGGGGAGCAGTACTTC. The full variable domain, its missing parts supplied by reference TRBV28 and TRBJ2-7, is DVKVTQSSRYLVKRTGEKVFLECVQDMDHENMFWYRQDPGLGLRLIYFSYDVKMKEKGDIPEGYSVSREKKERFSLILESASTNQTSMYLCASSQGFGEQYFGPGTRLTVT.

This sequence joins TRBV14 and TRBJ2-7; 9 positions agree with TRBD2. CDR1 and CDR2 from the germline V gene are SGHDN and FVKESK. After removal of 4 bases from V and 7 bases from J, the junction contained 5 bases not matched to a gene. CDR3 length: 13 residues. The CDR3 nucleotides read TGTGCCAGCAGCCGAACGACTAGCGGAGAGCAGTACTTC. This codes for CASSRTTSGEQYF.

The chain carries TRBV5-1 and TRBJ2-3; 8 nucleotides match TRBD2. V was clipped by 1 base and J by 6 bases; unmatched bases: 4. The CDR3 length is 14 residues. Germline V gene sequence: CDR1 SGHRS, CDR2 YFSETQ. The CDR3 sequence: CASSLRGGRDTQYF. The DNA for the CDR3 is TGCGCCAGCAGCTTGCGGGGGGGCCGGGATACGCAGTATTTT.

The chain couples TRBV29-1 to TRBJ1-1, with a weak D call TRBD1 (5 bases). Germline-derived CDR1 and CDR2 are SQVTM and ANQGSEA. V lost 5 bases to trimming and J lost 3 bases, with 16 bases between them. The CDR3 sequence is 14 residues long. For the CDR3, the DNA is TGCAGCGTTCGGGGGGGAATCGAGGACACTGAAGCTTTCTTT. This sequence encodes CSVRGGIEDTEAFF.

As DNA, the CDR3 is TGCGCCAGCAGCTTGAGGCCGGACGGGGCCGGGGAGCTGTTTTTT. Residues: CASSLRPDGAGELFF. The genes are TRBV5-1 and TRBJ2-2; tentative D call: TRBD2 (5 bases). V was clipped by 1 base and J by 6 bases, with 13 bases between them. The CDR3 runs 15 residues. CDR1 is SGHRS and CDR2 is YFSETQ in the germline V gene.

The V call is TRBV19, the J call TRBJ2-5; no clear D gene. Trimming cost V 3 bases and J 4 bases, with 12 bases left between them. Germline V gives CDR1 LNHDA, CDR2 SQIVND (reference sequence). The CDR3 runs 14 residues. CDR3 sequence reads: CASSMGGGRETQYF. CDR3 nucleotides: TGTGCCAGTAGTATGGGTGGCGGCCGAGAGACCCAGTACTTC.

This chain links TRBV10-3 with TRBJ1-6, with a tentative D call TRBD1 (6 bases). Germline lookup yields CDR1 ENHRY and CDR2 SYGVKD. The CDR3 consists of 15 residues. V lost 6 bases, J lost 5 bases, and 14 bases lay in between. The CDR3 DNA reads as TGTGCCATCAGCGGGCTGGACAGAGATAATTCACCCCTCCACTTT. It codes for CAISGLDRDNSPLHF.

This clone turned up a few times. The gene calls are TRBV14 and TRBJ1-6; 7 bases agree with TRBD1. CDR3 length: 14 amino acids. Trimming took 4 bases from V and 6 from J; bases not matched to a gene: 3. Germline V gives CDR1 SGHDN, CDR2 FVKESK. This chain's CDR3 is CASSRDSINSPLHF. CDR3 DNA: TGTGCCAGCAGCCGGGACAGCATTAATTCACCCCTCCACTTT.

In this sample, this clone turned up once. V and J are TRBV27 and TRBJ1-3; TRBD1 aligns across 10 bases. Per the germline V gene, CDR1 is MNHEY and CDR2 is SMNVEV (reference sequence). V lost 2 bases, J lost 2 bases, and 0 bases stayed unmatched. CDR3 length: 15 residues. In DNA, the CDR3 is TGTGCCAGCAGTTTAGACAGGGGGCCTGGAAACACCATATATTTT. It translates to CASSLDRGPGNTIYF.

V and J are TRBV2 and TRBJ1-4; no clear D gene. CDR1 is SNHLY, CDR2 FYNNEI, per germline. This CDR3 is built from 14 residues. V shed 2 bases and J shed 7 bases, with 11 bases lying between them. CDR3 in amino acids: CASSELAVSEKLFF. The CDR3 region has the DNA TGTGCCAGCAGTGAATTGGCAGTAAGTGAAAAACTGTTTTTT.

This clone was counted a few times. V and J are TRBV2 and TRBJ1-2; 8 bases line up with TRBD1. CDR3 length: 14 amino acids. Germline V gene lookup returns CDR1 SNHLY and CDR2 FYNNEI. V was clipped by 3 bases and J by 4 bases; unmatched bases: 4. CDR3 in DNA: TGTGCCAGCAGTGATCCTGGACAGGGCTATGGCTACACCTTC. Its translation: CASSDPGQGYGYTF.

The chain links TRBV7-2 to TRBJ2-1; D may be TRBD2 (5 bases). V lost 3 bases to trimming and J lost 5 bases, with 11 bases between them. Germline V gives CDR1 SGHTA, CDR2 FQGNSA. CDR3 length equals 14 residues. The chain's CDR3 is CASSLRSGNNEQFF. The CDR3 DNA sequence: TGTGCCAGCAGCTTGAGAAGCGGAAACAATGAGCAGTTCTTC.

As to this clone: Distinct nucleotide sequences in the sample also encode this CDR3. The chain couples TRBV5-1 to TRBJ1-2; D is perhaps TRBD1 (5 bases). Deletions cut 3 bases from V and 3 bases from J, with 9 bases between. The CDR3 has 13 residues. Germline values: CDR1 SGHRS, CDR2 YFSETQ. The CDR3 nucleotides are TGCGCCAGCAGCTACGACAGTGACTATGGCTACACCTTC. Translated, it gives CASSYDSDYGYTF.

This clone has a single count. The chain uses TRBV5-1 and TRBJ1-3; no clear D. V lost 1 base to trimming and J lost 2 bases, with 10 bases between them. Germline CDR1 and CDR2: SGHRS and YFSETQ. There are 15 residues in the CDR3. DNA of the CDR3: TGCGCCAGCAGCTTGCTTGGGAGGCCTGGAAACACCATATATTTT. Its protein product is CASSLLGRPGNTIYF.

The rearrangement uses TRBV20-1 and TRBJ1-1; TRBD1 is a possible D gene (6 bases). From germline, CDR1 is DFQATT and CDR2 SNEGSKA (reference sequence). CDR3 length equals 11 residues. CDR3 region: CGGQANTEAFF. The CDR3, as DNA: TGCGGGGGACAAGCGAACACTGAAGCTTTCTTT.

The J gene is TRBJ2-3, the V gene TRBV4-1; D is unclear. Germline V gene sequence: CDR1 MGHRA, CDR2 YSYEKL. There are 15 residues in the CDR3. V lost 1 base and J lost 2, with 10 bases in between. The CDR3: CASSQVGVVTDTQYF. CDR3 coding DNA: TGCGCCAGCAGCCAAGTTGGAGTGGTCACAGATACGCAGTATTTT.

The chain uses TRBV4-1 and TRBJ1-2; tentative D call: TRBD1 (5 bases). This CDR3 has 19 residues. Trimming pared 8 bases from V and 0 bases from J, leaving 28 bases between. Germline V gene sequence: CDR1 MGHRA, CDR2 YSYEKL. CDR3 DNA sequence: TGCGCCAGCCGCCGACCGGGGAGGACATTACCCGAAGCTAACTATGGCTACACCTTC. Its protein is CASRRPGRTLPEANYGYTF.

This sequence joins TRBV7-8 and TRBJ1-2; D possibly corresponds to TRBD1 (5 bases). Germline V lookup: CDR1 SGHVS, CDR2 FQNEAQ. V was pared by 1 base and J by 6 bases, with 15 bases between. The CDR3 covers 15 residues. The CDR3 bases are TGTGCCAGCAGCTTAGAAGGGGCAGGGTGGGATGGCTACACCTTC. This translates into CASSLEGAGWDGYTF.

This chain connects TRBV28 to TRBJ1-2, with 9 bases matching TRBD1. V lost 6 bases and J lost 6; bases outside the gene matches: 14. CDR1 and CDR2 from the germline V gene are MDHEN and SYDVKM. The CDR3 runs to 16 residues. CDR3 in amino acids: CASSLSVPGQGHGYTF. The CDR3 region has the DNA TGTGCCAGCAGCCTCTCCGTCCCGGGACAGGGCCATGGCTACACCTTC.

The chain is built from TRBV7-9 and TRBJ1-2; D gene uncertain. CDR1 and CDR2 (germline): SEHNR, FQNEAQ (reference sequence). V was cut by 4 bases and J by 0 bases, with 18 bases left in between. The CDR3 covers 17 residues. The CDR3 DNA reads as TGTGCCAGCAGCTCTCCCGCGGCCGGCGAATCTAACTATGGCTACACCTTC. It translates to CASSSPAAGESNYGYTF.

The V call is TRBV19, the J call TRBJ1-5; D ambiguous. V was shortened by 3 bases and J by 9 bases, with 9 bases between the two germline ends. Looked up from germline, CDR1 is LNHDA and CDR2 is SQIVND (reference sequence). This CDR3 spans 12 amino acids. As DNA, the CDR3 is TGTGCCAGTAGTATTGTGGCTGGGCCCCAGCATTTT. This gives the protein CASSIVAGPQHF.

The chain recombines TRBV7-3 with TRBJ2-2; no clear D gene. Germline lookup yields CDR1 SGHTA and CDR2 FQGTGA. This CDR3 contains 11 residues. Between the trimmed V and J ends, which lost 1 base and 9 bases, there was a span of 3 bases. CDR3 amino acids: CASSLKRELFF. In DNA, the CDR3 is TGTGCCAGCAGCTTAAAGCGGGAGCTGTTTTTT.